This T cell receptor (beta chain) came from a study of Graves' ophthalmopathy and Graves' hyperthyroidism. Notes on the study in general: Blood also contained most of the expanded thyroid clonotypes above 0.001 frequency. It was with roughly 71% sensitivity and about 72% specificity that the model predicted ophthalmopathy progression.

The germline V gene encodes CDR1 LGHNA and CDR2 YNFKEQ. There are 14 residues in the CDR3. Trimming took off 1 base at V and 6 bases at J, with 13 bases between the two ends. The TCR beta CDR3 regions underwent amplification from RNA transcripts. First-round RT-PCR employed HTBI primers, with a second-round multiplex PCR after it. TCRdb re-derived calls from the multiplex PCR reads in MiXCR, one entry per CDR3 protein. The sample yields a few hundred thousand distinct CDR3 sequences, under 45% seen once. In regard to this clonotype: No antigen is known for it.

The rearrangement links TRBV4-2 to TRBJ2-7; D is possibly TRBD2 (7 bases). This receptor was obtained from an adult man with Graves' hyperthyroidism. Specimen: peripheral blood or thyroid tissue (not recorded which). The CDR3 is CASSQVGGGTEQYF. CDR3 in DNA: TGTGCCAGCAGCCAAGTAGGGGGGGGGACCGAGCAGTACTTC.